Below are 23 T cell receptor beta chains sequenced from a single sample in a study of beta chain features in type 1 diabetes. The authors reverse transcribed all of the isolated RNA, so sequencing captured expressed TCRB transcripts. Sequenced by immunoSEQ multiplex PCR; TCRdb stores in-frame clones only, minus some. This table has about 300,000 clones, 7% to 9% appearing once. The sequencing input was central memory CD4+ T cells from blood. All receptors come from a woman between 18 and 29 years old in good health.

This clone appeared a few times. V gene TRBV18 combines with J gene TRBJ2-3, with D unclear. The ends were cut back, 0 bases at V and 8 bases at J, with 6 bases in the middle. This CDR3 region has 12 residues. Germline assignment: CDR1 KGHSH and CDR2 LQKENI. Here the CDR3 DNA reads TGTGCCAGCTCACCACCGGAAGGTACGCAGTATTTT. This gives the protein CASSPPEGTQYF.

The chain uses TRBV4-2 and TRBJ1-1; the D gene is possibly TRBD1 (5 bases). The V gene lost 1 base and the J gene lost 4 bases, with 10 bases spanning the gap. CDR1 is LGHNA and CDR2 is YNFKEQ in the germline V gene. The CDR3 loop spans 14 amino acids. The CDR3 spells CASSQGREVTEAFF. The CDR3 coding sequence is TGTGCCAGCAGCCAAGGCAGGGAGGTCACTGAAGCTTTCTTT.

The table lists this clone with a few counts. The V call is TRBV19, the J call TRBJ2-7, with no clear D. This CDR3 has 13 residues. The V end lost 4 bases, the J end lost 5 bases, and 12 bases lay between the germline ends. Germline V gives CDR1 LNHDA, CDR2 SQIVND (reference sequence). CDR3 sequence reads: CASSTARFHEQYF. For the CDR3, the DNA is TGTGCCAGTAGTACCGCTAGGTTCCACGAGCAGTACTTC. The variable domain in full, with the rest retrieved from reference TRBV19 and TRBJ2-7, is DGGITQSPKYLFRKEGQNVTLSCEQNLNHDAMYWYRQDPGQGLRLIYYSQIVNDFQKGDIAEGYSVSREKKESFPLTVTSAQKNPTAFYLCASSTARFHEQYFGPGTRLTVT.

The chain combines TRBV30 with TRBJ2-5; 7 nucleotides line up with TRBD1. The CDR3 consists of 15 residues. The V and J ends lost 7 bases and 0 bases, in that order; junction bases with no gene match: 11. Germline V CDR1 and CDR2: GTSNPN, SVGIG (reference sequence). CDR3 nucleotide sequence: TGTGCCTTACGAATCCGGGACAGATACCAAGAGACCCAGTACTTC. Protein sequence: CALRIRDRYQETQYF.

This clone turned up a few times. The gene calls are TRBV28 and TRBJ1-4, with D perhaps TRBD1 (6 bases). CDR1 is MDHEN and CDR2 is SYDVKM in the germline V gene. The length of the CDR3 is 14 residues. Trimming took off 5 bases at V and 5 bases at J, with 12 bases between the two ends. DNA for the CDR3: TGTGCCAGCAGTACAGGGTCGGGGAATGAAAAACTGTTTTTT. This sequence encodes CASSTGSGNEKLFF.

This sequence joins TRBV7-9 and TRBJ2-5, with no clear D. V lost 5 bases to trimming and J lost 5 bases, with 6 bases between them. Germline values: CDR1 SEHNR, CDR2 FQNEAQ (reference sequence). CDR3 length: 11 residues. Written as DNA, the CDR3 is TGTGCCAGCAGCACCACGGAGACCCAGTACTTC. Amino acid sequence: CASSTTETQYF.

V and J are TRBV9 and TRBJ1-1, with 7 bases lining up with TRBD1. The CDR3 spans 14 residues. The trim removed 4 bases at V and 3 bases at J, leaving 6 bases unmatched. Looked up from germline, CDR1 is SGDLS and CDR2 is YYNGEE. CDR3 DNA: TGTGCCAGCAGCCTCCGGGACAGCTACACTGAAGCTTTCTTT. Its protein is CASSLRDSYTEAFF. The variable domain in full, completed from reference TRBV9 and TRBJ1-1, reads DSGVTQTPKHLITATGQRVTLRCSPRSGDLSVYWYQQSLDQGLQFLIQYYNGEERAKGNILERFSAQQFPDLHSELNLSSLELGDSALYFCASSLRDSYTEAFFGQGTRLTVV.

The chain employs TRBV19 and TRBJ2-2; 13 bases match TRBD2. CDR3 length: 17 amino acids. Germline V gene data show CDR1 as LNHDA and CDR2 as SQIVND (reference sequence). Trimming removed 7 bases from V and 3 bases from J; junction bases left unmatched: 8. In DNA, the CDR3 is TGTGCCAGTAAGCGTCGCGGGACTAGCGGGGACACCGGGGAGCTGTTTTTT. Translating it yields CASKRRGTSGDTGELFF.

This clone turned up a few times. The chain joins TRBV10-2 to TRBJ2-3; 11 nucleotides line up with TRBD2. Trimming removed 5 bases from V and 1 base from J; junction bases left unmatched: 2. Germline values: CDR1 WSHSY, CDR2 SAAADI. The CDR3 totals 15 residues. Written as DNA, the CDR3 is TGCGCCAGCAGTACGACTAGCGGGGGCACAGATACGCAGTATTTT. Its translation is CASSTTSGGTDTQYF.

This clone was counted only a few times. V gene TRBV7-2 combines with J gene TRBJ1-6; D might be TRBD1 (6 bases). The CDR3 is made up of 15 amino acids. The ends were cut back, 6 bases at V and 7 bases at J, with 16 bases in the middle. CDR1 is SGHTA, CDR2 FQGNSA, per germline. The CDR3 sequence is CASRQRTGPNSPLHF. CDR3 nucleotides: TGTGCCAGCAGACAACGTACAGGGCCCAATTCACCCCTCCACTTT.

This sequence joins TRBV29-1 and TRBJ2-3; D is uncertain. The CDR3 spans 10 residues. Germline loops: CDR1 SQVTM, CDR2 ANQGSEA. V lost 6 bases and J 6 bases, leaving 7 bases between the germline ends. The chain's CDR3 is CSVAVDTQYF. In DNA form, the CDR3 reads TGCAGCGTCGCCGTGGATACGCAGTATTTT.

For this clone: The sample holds other DNA sequences that translate to the same CDR3. This rearrangement joins TRBV6-5 to TRBJ1-3; D unclear. Germline V gene data show CDR1 as MNHEY and CDR2 as SVGAGI. V shed 0 bases and J shed 4 bases, with 4 bases lying between them. This CDR3 contains 13 residues. The chain's CDR3 is CASSYSSGNTIYF. For the CDR3, the DNA is TGTGCCAGCAGTTACTCTTCAGGAAACACCATATATTTT.

The rearrangement joins TRBV9 to TRBJ1-1, with a tentative D call TRBD1 (5 bases). Germline assignment: CDR1 SGDLS and CDR2 YYNGEE. This CDR3 has 16 amino acids. The V gene lost 0 bases and the J gene lost 5 bases, with 17 bases spanning the gap. CDR3 DNA: TGTGCCAGCAGCGTAGCGGCAGGACAAGAGGGGACTGAAGCTTTCTTT. Protein sequence: CASSVAAGQEGTEAFF.

This clone was picked up a small number of times. J is TRBJ1-5 and V is TRBV28, with D hard to call. Per germline, CDR1 MDHEN and CDR2 SYDVKM. CDR3 length: 13 residues. The V gene lost 5 bases and the J gene lost 0 bases, with 5 bases spanning the gap. The CDR3 coding sequence is TGTGCCAGCAGTCTAACTAGCAATCAGCCCCAGCATTTT. It encodes CASSLTSNQPQHF.

This clone was seen only a few times. The chain combines TRBV5-4 with TRBJ1-1; 7 bases line up with TRBD1. The J segment lost 8 bases and the V segment lost 3 bases, leaving 13 bases of the junction unmatched. The CDR3 sequence is 15 residues long. In germline, CDR1 is SGHNT, CDR2 YYREEE (reference sequence). CDR3 amino acids: CASSSSGTVTLEAFF. CDR3 sequence (DNA): TGTGCCAGCAGCTCGTCCGGGACAGTGACTCTGGAAGCTTTCTTT.

This clone has a count of ten or more. V is TRBV5-5 and J is TRBJ1-4; unclear D gene. Trimming took off 1 base at V and 5 bases at J, with 9 bases between the two ends. Germline lookup yields CDR1 SGHKS and CDR2 YYEKEE (reference sequence). CDR3 length: 14 amino acids. CDR3 sequence (DNA): TGTGCCAGCAGCTTGAGGGCTAACAATGAAAAACTGTTTTTT. It codes for CASSLRANNEKLFF.

This clone was observed a handful of times. The J gene is TRBJ1-1, the V gene TRBV19; D is uncertain. This CDR3 is 11 amino acids long. The V end was cut by 9 bases, the J end by 7 bases, with 12 bases between. Germline CDR1 and CDR2: LNHDA and SQIVND (reference sequence). The chain's CDR3 is CASRGWGEAFF. CDR3 DNA sequence: TGTGCCAGCCGGGGATGGGGTGAAGCTTTCTTT.

This clone was detected a few times. V gene TRBV7-2 combines with J gene TRBJ2-3; the D gene is possibly TRBD1 (5 bases). The CDR3 contains 15 residues. Germline lookup yields CDR1 SGHTA and CDR2 FQGNSA. With 2 bases removed from V and 8 bases from J, the gap between germline ends came to 17 bases. CDR3 nucleotide sequence: TGTGCCAGCAGCTTAAGTCTGGGCTCCCAGGGTACGCAGTATTTT. This codes for CASSLSLGSQGTQYF.

The J gene is TRBJ2-7, the V gene TRBV30; no firm D call. This CDR3 comprises 11 residues. CDR1 GTSNPN and CDR2 SVGIG come from the germline V gene (reference sequence). V was cut by 2 bases and J by 2 bases, with 4 bases left in between. In DNA form, the CDR3 reads TGTGCCTGGAGTACCGCCTACGAGCAGTACTTC. This codes for CAWSTAYEQYF.

V gene TRBV11-2 combines with J gene TRBJ1-1, with D possibly TRBD1 on 5 matching bases. The CDR3 runs to 14 residues. Germline CDR1 and CDR2: SGHAT and FQNNGV. V lost 2 bases, J lost 0 bases, and 7 bases lay in between. The CDR3 sequence is CASSLKGLNTEAFF. Here the CDR3 DNA reads TGTGCCAGCAGCTTAAAGGGACTGAACACTGAAGCTTTCTTT.

The chain employs TRBV13 and TRBJ2-7; 11 nucleotides align to TRBD2. This CDR3 has 18 amino acids. The V gene's germline CDR1 is PRHDT and CDR2 FYEKMQ (reference sequence). V was pared by 5 bases and J by 2 bases, with 14 bases of the junction left unmatched. CDR3 coding DNA: TGTGCCAGCAGCGCCGGGACTAGCGGACCCACTGGGGCCTACGAGCAGTACTTC. Translated, it gives CASSAGTSGPTGAYEQYF.

This clone was detected ten times or more. The genes are TRBV19 and TRBJ2-1, with D hard to call. This CDR3 is built from 13 residues. The germline V and J ends were trimmed by 6 bases and 10 bases, with 16 bases remaining between them. Germline loops: CDR1 LNHDA, CDR2 SQIVND (reference sequence). CDR3: CASSTPGPWEQFF. The CDR3 DNA sequence: TGTGCCAGTAGCACCCCGGGCCCTTGGGAGCAGTTCTTC.

This clone occurred a few times. CDR3 DNA sequence: TGTGCCAGCAGCCCGGGGTCGTGGAGCACAGATACGCAGTATTTT. Its protein product is CASSPGSWSTDTQYF. The chain uses TRBV7-8 and TRBJ2-3, with D possibly being TRBD2 (5 bases). Germline CDR1 SGHVS, CDR2 FQNEAQ. The V and J ends lost 5 bases and 0 bases respectively, with 12 bases between them. This CDR3 has 15 residues.